This passage covers 30 T cell receptor beta chains from one sample sequenced in a study of Graves' ophthalmopathy and Graves' hyperthyroidism. The authors amplified TCR beta CDR3 regions, and they did so from RNA transcripts for repertoire sequencing. After a first-round RT-PCR with HTBI primers, a second-round multiplex PCR was run. Via MiXCR, TCRdb re-called the multiplex PCR reads, giving one row per CDR3 protein. The sample yields about 210,000 distinct CDR3 sequences, 25% to 35% seen once. The sequencing input was peripheral blood. Receptors were obtained from a man in his forties or fifties with Graves' ophthalmopathy.

This clonotype was observed many times. This rearrangement joins TRBV18 to TRBJ2-7; TRBD2 might be the D (6 bases). The CDR3 runs 12 residues. Looked up from germline, CDR1 is KGHSH and CDR2 is LQKENI. The V and J ends lost 2 bases and 4 bases respectively, with 6 bases between them. This CDR3 is CASSPGRYEQYF. In nucleotides, the CDR3 is TGTGCCAGCTCACCAGGGAGGTACGAGCAGTACTTC. Drawing the rest from reference TRBV18 and TRBJ2-7, the complete variable domain is NAGVMQNPRHLVRRRGQEARLRCSPMKGHSHVYWYRQLPEEGLKFMVYLQKENIIDESGMPKERFSAEFPKEGPSILRIQQVVRGDSAAYFCASSPGRYEQYFGPGTRLTVT.

The chain couples TRBV7-2 to TRBJ2-7, with D unresolved. The germline V gene has CDR1 SGHTA and CDR2 FQGNSA. CDR3 length: 14 amino acids. Trimming pared 1 base from V and 3 bases from J, leaving 10 bases between. The CDR3 nucleotides are TGTGCCAGCAGCTTAGGTGTCTATAACTACGAGCAGTACTTC. It encodes CASSLGVYNYEQYF.

This clonotype was seen repeatedly, ten times or more. The chain uses TRBV27 and TRBJ2-2; TRBD1 might be the D (6 bases). Trimming removed 2 bases from V and 0 bases from J, with 10 bases in between. CDR1 and CDR2 (germline): MNHEY, SMNVEV (reference sequence). The CDR3 consists of 16 residues. CDR3 DNA sequence: TGTGCCAGCAGTTTAACCGGGACAACGAACACCGGGGAGCTGTTTTTT. Protein product: CASSLTGTTNTGELFF.

The chain combines TRBV20-1 with TRBJ1-2; 10 bases agree with TRBD1. The CDR3 runs 15 residues. V was pared by 1 base and J by 6 bases, with 8 bases of the junction left unmatched. Germline V lookup: CDR1 DFQATT, CDR2 SNEGSKA (reference sequence). The chain's CDR3 is CSARVPRTGGHGYTF. The CDR3, as DNA: TGCAGTGCTAGAGTCCCCAGGACAGGGGGACATGGCTACACCTTC.

This clonotype has ten or more counts. The gene calls are TRBV27 and TRBJ2-7; 8 nucleotides line up with TRBD1. V shed 6 bases and J 2 bases; nucleotides not matched to a gene: 6. The length of the CDR3 is 14 residues. Germline V gene data show CDR1 as MNHEY and CDR2 as SMNVEV (reference sequence). The DNA of the CDR3 is TGTGCCAGCAGGATTCCGGGACAGGCCTACGAGCAGTACTTC. Its protein product is CASRIPGQAYEQYF.

The sample holds many counts of this clonotype. The chain uses TRBV24-1 and TRBJ2-5, with TRBD1 identical over 11 bases. J was trimmed by 4 bases and V by 4 bases; bases with no gene match: 16. This CDR3 spans 19 amino acids. Germline assignment: CDR1 KGHDR and CDR2 SFDVKD. CDR3 DNA sequence: TGTGCCACCAGTGACCCTGGGGGGACAGGGGGAATTGTATCAGAGACCCAGTACTTC. This translates into CATSDPGGTGGIVSETQYF.

This clonotype came up a few times. The junction differs from germline at one of its ends, possibly a read error. The chain uses TRBV12-3 or TRBV12-4 and TRBJ2-7; D call uncertain. The CDR3 is made up of 14 amino acids. CDR3 sequence reads: CASSSSTNSYGQYF. The CDR3 DNA follows: TGTGCCAGCAGTTCCTCCACAAACTCCTACGGGCAGTACTTC.

Ten or more counts support this clonotype. The V and J genes are TRBV5-1 and TRBJ2-2; 12 nucleotides agree with TRBD1. This CDR3 comprises 15 residues. J lost 7 bases, V lost 4 bases, and 5 bases had no gene match. The germline V gene has CDR1 SGHRS and CDR2 YFSETQ. This CDR3 reads CASSIGTGGGGELFF. The CDR3 DNA sequence: TGCGCCAGCAGCATCGGGACAGGGGGCGGCGGGGAGCTGTTTTTT.

There are many counts of this clonotype. The rearrangement links TRBV6-1 to TRBJ2-2; 7 bases fit TRBD1. This CDR3 comprises 16 residues. Germline lookup yields CDR1 MNHNS and CDR2 SASEGT. The trim removed 2 bases at V and 3 bases at J, leaving 6 bases unmatched. Here the CDR3 DNA reads TGTGCCAGCAGTGAAAGAAGGGACAGCGACACCGGGGAGCTGTTTTTT. This encodes CASSERRDSDTGELFF.

This clonotype was found a few times. The chain is built from TRBV6-2 or TRBV6-3 and TRBJ2-4, with TRBD2 matching over 13 bases. Looked up from germline, CDR1 is MNHEY and CDR2 is SVGEGT. The CDR3 is made up of 17 amino acids. The ends lost 4 bases at V and 6 bases at J; junction bases unmatched: 9. The CDR3: CASSSLGTSGNTNIQYF. DNA for the CDR3: TGTGCCAGCAGTTCCCTCGGGACTAGCGGGAATACAAACATTCAGTACTTC.

This clonotype was counted many times. This chain links TRBV12-3 or TRBV12-4 with TRBJ2-7; D is perhaps TRBD1 (6 bases). The CDR3 is 14 amino acids. The V end lost 3 bases, the J end lost 4 bases, and 13 bases lay between the germline ends. The CDR3 region is CASSLARGGYEQYF. CDR3 in DNA: TGTGCCAGCAGTTTGGCCAGGGGTGGTTACGAGCAGTACTTC.

This clonotype was recorded many times. This chain uses TRBV12-3 or TRBV12-4 with TRBJ2-7; 10 nucleotides align to TRBD2. V lost 3 bases to trimming and J lost 1 base; unmatched junction nucleotides: 3. This CDR3 has 15 amino acids. As DNA, the CDR3 is TGTGCCAGCAGTTTTGGGACTAGCGATTCCTACGAGCAGTACTTC. It encodes CASSFGTSDSYEQYF.

This clonotype has at least ten counts. CDR3 amino acids: CASSFQGLGTYEQYF. DNA of the CDR3: TGTGCCAGCAGTTTTCAGGGGCTGGGAACCTACGAGCAGTACTTC. V and J are TRBV28 and TRBJ2-7; the D gene is possibly TRBD1 (6 bases). Germline V lookup: CDR1 MDHEN, CDR2 SYDVKM. This CDR3 comprises 15 residues. The ends were cut back, 3 bases at V and 2 bases at J, with 14 bases in the middle.

This clonotype showed up many times. A single base separates this from a much larger clone, so it may be a read error. The CDR3 DNA follows: TGTGCCAGCAGTTTAGGGGACCAAACTAACATTCAGTGCTTC. This codes for CASSLGDQTNIQCF. V and J are TRBV12-3 or TRBV12-4 and TRBJ2-4; D is tentatively TRBD1 or TRBD2 (5 bases each). The CDR3 runs to 14 residues.

The J gene is TRBJ2-7, the V gene TRBV6-1, with D possibly matching TRBD1 (5 bases). Trimming took 11 bases from V and 3 from J, leaving 17 bases between them. From germline, CDR1 is MNHNS and CDR2 SASEGT. The CDR3 has 13 residues. The chain's CDR3 is CAVSGQTGYEQYF. Written as DNA, the CDR3 is TGTGCCGTGTCAGGGCAAACAGGCTACGAGCAGTACTTC.

This clonotype was detected ten times or more. The rearrangement uses TRBV7-2 and TRBJ2-3; D unclear. This CDR3 comprises 15 residues. CDR1 and CDR2 (germline): SGHTA, FQGNSA. Trimming took 2 bases from V and 0 from J, leaving 9 bases between them. The CDR3 here is CASSLPLSSTDTQYF. DNA of the CDR3: TGTGCCAGCAGCTTACCACTGTCTAGCACAGATACGCAGTATTTT.

This sequence joins TRBV6-1 and TRBJ1-2; unclear D gene. Germline V CDR1 and CDR2: MNHNS, SASEGT. CDR3 length: 11 residues. V was cut by 7 bases and J by 5 bases, with 8 bases left in between. CDR3: CASMQSYGYTF. The CDR3 nucleotides read TGTGCCAGCATGCAGTCGTATGGCTACACCTTC.

The chain combines TRBV12-3 or TRBV12-4 with TRBJ2-5; D is perhaps TRBD2 (6 bases). CDR3 length: 15 residues. Trimming stripped 1 base from V and 4 bases from J, with 13 bases between. The CDR3 DNA reads as TGTGCCAGCAGTTTAGAAACAGGAGGGAGAGAGACCCAGTACTTC. It is translated as CASSLETGGRETQYF.

This clonotype was detected many times. The V call is TRBV7-9, the J call TRBJ1-5; 8 bases are a match to TRBD1. The V segment lost 4 bases and the J segment 5 bases; nucleotides outside the gene matches: 7. The CDR3 spans 15 residues. Germline V gives CDR1 SEHNR, CDR2 FQNEAQ (reference sequence). CDR3 in DNA: TGTGCCAGCAGCTCTGCCGGGACAGGAGATCAGCCCCAGCATTTT. Residues: CASSSAGTGDQPQHF. The whole variable domain, filled in from reference TRBV7-9 and TRBJ1-5, reads DTGVSQNPRHKITKRGQNVTFRCDPISEHNRLYWYRQTLGQGPEFLTYFQNEAQLEKSRLLSDRFSAERPKGSFSTLEIQRTEQGDSAMYLCASSSAGTGDQPQHFGDGTRLSIL.

This sequence joins TRBV19 and TRBJ2-5; D perhaps matches TRBD1 (6 bases). V dropped 6 bases and J dropped 1 base, with 24 bases sitting between them. The germline CDR1 and CDR2 sequences are LNHDA and SQIVND (reference sequence). The CDR3 is made up of 18 amino acids. CDR3 sequence reads: CASSRRTTTGGLQETQYF. The DNA of the CDR3 is TGTGCCAGTAGCCGCCGGACGACAACTGGGGGCCTCCAAGAGACCCAGTACTTC.

The gene calls are TRBV12-3 or TRBV12-4 and TRBJ2-7; D remains unclear. The CDR3 sequence is 13 residues long. Deletions cut 7 bases from V and 0 bases from J, with 10 bases between. The CDR3 DNA sequence: TGTGCCAGCACCCCGGGTCCCTCCTACGAGCAGTACTTC. It specifies CASTPGPSYEQYF.

This clonotype showed up just a few times. This sequence joins TRBV12-3 or TRBV12-4 and TRBJ2-7, with 15 bases fitting TRBD2. The CDR3 loop spans 15 amino acids. Losses at the gene ends were 4 bases for V and 5 bases for J; bases not matched to a gene: 3. Here the CDR3 reads CASSSGLAGGHEQYF. The CDR3 DNA follows: TGTGCCAGCAGTTCTGGACTAGCGGGAGGGCACGAGCAGTACTTC.

This chain links TRBV30 with TRBJ2-7; 7 positions agree with TRBD1. This CDR3 region has 13 residues. CDR1 and CDR2 (germline): GTSNPN, SVGIG (reference sequence). V trimming: 6 bases; J trimming: 3 bases; junction bases outside the gene matches: 8. The CDR3 nucleotides are TGTGCCTGTAACACAGGGGACAACTACGAGCAGTACTTC. Residues: CACNTGDNYEQYF.

The rearrangement uses TRBV15 and TRBJ2-1, with D perhaps matching TRBD2 (5 bases). Looked up from germline, CDR1 is LNHNV and CDR2 is YYDKDF (reference sequence). The length of the CDR3 is 17 residues. V shed 0 bases and J shed 4 bases, with 16 bases lying between them. The CDR3 DNA sequence: TGTGCCACCAGCAGAGATGAAGCGGCCATATATTACAATGAGCAGTTCTTC. Encoded protein: CATSRDEAAIYYNEQFF.

In its sample, this clonotype was seen a few times. The rearrangement uses TRBV19 and TRBJ1-2, with TRBD1 matching 8 bases. The ends lost 5 bases at V and 3 bases at J; junction bases unmatched: 8. Germline values: CDR1 LNHDA, CDR2 SQIVND (reference sequence). The CDR3 contains 15 residues. CDR3 in DNA: TGTGCCAGTAGTTTTGCAGGGGGCGCGGACTATGGCTACACCTTC. Amino acids: CASSFAGGADYGYTF.

At least ten counts were recorded for this clonotype. The genes are TRBV28 and TRBJ2-7, with D possibly called TRBD1 or TRBD2 (7 bases each). Germline CDR1 reads MDHEN; CDR2 reads SYDVKM. Between the trimmed V and J ends, which lost 8 bases and 3 bases, there was a span of 11 bases. The CDR3 runs to 12 residues. DNA of the CDR3: TGTGCCAGCGGGAGGGGGCTCTACGAGCAGTACTTC. This sequence encodes CASGRGLYEQYF.

This clonotype was detected only once. The chain combines TRBV9 with TRBJ2-2; D is unclear. V was cut by 4 bases and J by 4 bases, with 11 bases left in between. Germline V lookup: CDR1 SGDLS, CDR2 YYNGEE. CDR3 length equals 14 residues. CDR3 DNA: TGTGCCAGCAGCCCCCGAGTCTCCACCGGGGAGCTGTTTTTT. It codes for CASSPRVSTGELFF.

This clonotype has at least ten counts. This sequence joins TRBV2 and TRBJ2-7; D unresolved. V dropped 7 bases and J dropped 5 bases, with 18 bases sitting between them. CDR3 length: 14 amino acids. Germline V lookup: CDR1 SNHLY, CDR2 FYNNEI. The CDR3 DNA reads TGTGCCAGCAAAAGAAGCTATCTGCGAGACGAGCAGTACTTC. Its translation is CASKRSYLRDEQYF. The variable domain in full, completed from reference TRBV2 and TRBJ2-7, reads EPEVTQTPSHQVTQMGQEVILRCVPISNHLYFYWYRQILGQKVEFLVSFYNNEISEKSEIFDDQFSVERPDGSNFTLKIRSTKLEDSAMYFCASKRSYLRDEQYFGPGTRLTVT.

The V gene is TRBV20-1, the J gene TRBJ2-7, with no clear D. Germline V gives CDR1 DFQATT, CDR2 SNEGSKA (reference sequence). The CDR3 runs 14 residues. The V end lost 0 bases, the J end lost 1 base, and 10 bases lay between the germline ends. The CDR3 spells CSARDSLRSYEQYF. As DNA, the CDR3 is TGCAGTGCTAGAGATTCCCTAAGGTCCTACGAGCAGTACTTC.

This clonotype was counted many times. The chain links TRBV19 to TRBJ2-2; D not certain. The CDR3 covers 13 residues. Deletions cut 4 bases from V and 5 bases from J, with 8 bases between. The germline CDR1 and CDR2 sequences are LNHDA and SQIVND (reference sequence). CDR3 bases: TGTGCCAGTAGTAACCTGCTTACCGGGGAGCTGTTTTTT. Its translation: CASSNLLTGELFF.